This T cell receptor (beta chain) was identified in a study of T-cell reconstitution after alpha-beta-depleted transplantation in children. Findings of the study overall: It was surviving recipient T cells and thymic progenitors that gave some patients high TCRbeta diversity at day 60. There were reportedly several hundred expanded graft clones from which alpha-beta T cells came about two months after transplant. T-cell counts and diversity at one year post-transplant came mainly from newly produced T cells.

Trimming stripped 3 bases from V and 7 bases from J, with 3 bases between. There are 10 residues in the CDR3. This clonotype was counted between two and nine times. As yet, its antigen is unknown. Unique molecular identifiers were incorporated during preparation of the TCRbeta library. A single record per CDR3 protein comes from TCRdb applying MiXCR to the PCR reads. The sample lists some 350,000 distinct CDR3 sequences; roughly 17% were seen once. The chain joins TRBV12-3 or TRBV12-4 to TRBJ1-1, with D hard to call. The origin of this receptor is a male patient between 2 and 10 years old who had a stem cell transplant for acute lymphoblastic leukemia, so the T cells may come from the graft donor. Specimen: PBMCs, mostly from graft donor cells, collected 360 days after TCRalphabeta/CD19-depleted stem cell transplant. The CDR3 loop is CASSLHEAFF. CDR3 bases: TGTGCCAGCAGTTTGCATGAAGCTTTCTTT.